This TCR beta chain was recorded in a study of T and B cells in COVID-19 patients (dated by TCRdb to about 2020). The study in broad terms: Using TRB and IGH repertoire sequencing of peripheral blood, the study characterized adaptive immunity in COVID-19 patients who had active infection or had recovered. Up to roughly 10 follow-up blood samples were collected per patient, with some samples spanning different disease stages in the same individual. Critical illness requiring mechanical ventilation or ECMO was present in about 60% of the 20 patients in the active-infection cohort. Median age was about 30 years in the recovered cohort versus approximately 62 years in the active-infection cohort. An age-matched reference group of under 45 healthy donors negative for COVID-19 antibodies was used as the comparison for repertoire analyses. Over 8 million TCR sequences were analysed from a TCR and BCR sequence repository that comprised 35 or so patients and 65 to 75 time points. A recovered cohort included around 18 patients who provided some 21 samples, and most of these patients had mild to moderate COVID-19 treated on an outpatient basis. Comorbidities linked to unfavorable COVID-19 outcome were present in about 90% of the roughly 20 patients in the active-infection cohort. Two patients were included in both the recovered and active cohorts because samples were available from active disease and after recovery. What the study reported, not specific to this receptor: The reported TCR clusters were stated to require prospective validation before clinical use. During active COVID-19 the TRB repertoires were highly clonal, but at recovery diversity and richness rose above the levels seen in healthy donors. The cohort was considered too small for HLA contributions to COVID-19 susceptibility or severity to be assessed. Specific T cell subsets (CD4+/Treg/CD8+) and sorted SARS-CoV-2-responsive or tetramer+ T cells had not yet been sequenced, and the corresponding sequencing experiments were ongoing. A total of around 2,100 TCR clusters were exclusive to the recovered cohort, and a few dozen of those clusters were low-pGen clusters. Few blood samples were available from mildly ill patients while symptoms were present or from severe cases at early time points. TRBV/TRBJ gene usage was reported as strongly skewed in patients with COVID-19.

Remarks on this clonotype: Its antigen is unknown. No clone much larger than this one lies a single base away; base qualities are absent.

Instrument on record: Illumina MiSeq. Multiplex PCR with BIOMED2 TRB-A/B primer pools was used to amplify TRB rearrangements. Two consecutive PCRs added Illumina-compatible adapters and 7-nucleotide sample barcodes to the amplicons. All library PCRs used Phusion HS II polymerase. The amplicons were purified from gel with the NucleoSpin Gel and PCR Clean-up kit, measured on Qubit, and then pooled at about 3.7 nM. Amplicon pool quality was checked on an Agilent 2100 Bioanalyzer before Illumina next-generation sequencing. The published analysis was carried out like this. Annotation of TRB rearrangements was performed with MiXCR 3.0.8 using the default MiXCR reference library. Sequences with fewer than 2 reads and non-productive reads were filtered out, and every unique CDR3 nucleotide sequence was treated as a single clone. Clonality, diversity, richness and V-J gene usage were computed in R 3.5.1. GLIPH2 was used to cluster TCRs based on CDR3 similarity, and OLGA was used to calculate the generation probabilities. GLIPH2 clusters were kept only when the clusters contained at least four unique TCR clonotypes present in at least three individuals. The raw public reads went through TCRdb reprocessing: fastp at Q25, MiXCR clone calling, in-frame beta chains kept. A single entry per CDR3 protein holds the most common genes and DNA from its merged rows. For this entry, the V and J calls and clone size follow TCRdb and not the study's own pipeline. The sample table contains tens of thousands of distinct CDR3 sequences; only one count was recorded for approximately 30% of them. 2.1% of the sample goes to the ten largest clones.

The CDR1 and CDR2 encoded by the germline V gene (reference sequence) are DFQATT and SNEGSKA. From the cysteine up to the phenylalanine, the CDR3 has a length of 12 residues. Here the CDR3 DNA is all that survives: 36 bases in frame from base 1. At the junction V is shortened by 3 bases and J by 3 bases, with 7 bases in between. Genomic DNA extracted from blood, in amounts of about 220-500 ng, served as the starting material for amplifying TRB repertoires. Recombination linked TRBV20-1 to TRBJ2-3, with the D gene not clear enough to name. The sequence was collected from a human donor who had recovered from COVID-19. The sequencing sample was made of blood. The CDR3 is CSASWWTDTQYF. The sequence in DNA is TGCAGTGCTAGTTGGTGGACAGATACGCAGTATTTT.